This T cell receptor (beta chain) derives from a study of CD8+ T cells in alopecia areata. About the research overall: The study gave treated patients oral tofacitinib at 5 to 10 mg twice daily.

Treatment reported: oral pan-JAK inhibitor, 5-10 mg twice daily. The V and J ends lost 5 bases and 4 bases respectively, with 6 bases between them. CDR3 length: 10 residues. Germline V gene data show CDR1 as SQVTM and CDR2 as ANQGSEA. cDNA reverse transcribed from extracted RNA served as the sequencing template. Method: immunoSEQ multiplex PCR; TCRdb's copy keeps in-frame clones and lacks some. The data contain hundreds of thousands of clones, under 70% of them singletons. Comment on this clone: Its target is unknown.

Study findings and constraints: Normal skin's resident alphabeta T cells are also sequenced in scalp samples. In scalp and blood during tofacitinib, many expanded lesional clones persisted. Tofacitinib significantly lowered scalp clonality and expanded CD8+ clones among the top 100.

The chain combines TRBV29-1 with TRBJ2-7; D unclear. This TCR derives from a human donor with alopecia areata. The sequenced sample was CD4+ T cells sorted from blood, obtained at roughly week 45, from a patient treated with tofacitinib. The CDR3, as DNA: TGCAGCGTTTCAGATTACGAGCAGTACTTC. It codes for CSVSDYEQYF.